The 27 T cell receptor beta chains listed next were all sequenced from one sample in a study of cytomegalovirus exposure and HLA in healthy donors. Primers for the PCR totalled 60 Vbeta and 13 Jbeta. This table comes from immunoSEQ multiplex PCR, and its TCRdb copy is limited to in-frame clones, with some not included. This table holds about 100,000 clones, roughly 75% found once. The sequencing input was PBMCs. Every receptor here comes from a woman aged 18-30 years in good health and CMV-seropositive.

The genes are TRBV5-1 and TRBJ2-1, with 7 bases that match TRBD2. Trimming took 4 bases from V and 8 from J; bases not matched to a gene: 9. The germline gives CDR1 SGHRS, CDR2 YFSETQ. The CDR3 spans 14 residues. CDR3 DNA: TGCGCCAGCAGCCCTGGACTAGTTGGCCATGAGCAGTTCTTC. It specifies CASSPGLVGHEQFF.

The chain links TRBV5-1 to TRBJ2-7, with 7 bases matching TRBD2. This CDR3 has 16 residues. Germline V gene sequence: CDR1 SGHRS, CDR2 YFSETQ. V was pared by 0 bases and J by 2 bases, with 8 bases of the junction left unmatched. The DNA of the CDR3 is TGCGCCAGCAGCTTGGCCCGGGGAGCGGGAACCTACGAGCAGTACTTC. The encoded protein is CASSLARGAGTYEQYF.

The CDR3 DNA reads as TGTGCCAGTACCGACGGGGCTAGCGGGACACGCGAGCAGTACTTC. Translation: CASTDGASGTREQYF. The V call is TRBV19, the J call TRBJ2-7, with 9 positions matching TRBD2. The CDR3 loop spans 15 amino acids. Germline values: CDR1 LNHDA, CDR2 SQIVND (reference sequence). V was clipped by 7 bases and J by 6 bases; unmatched bases: 13.

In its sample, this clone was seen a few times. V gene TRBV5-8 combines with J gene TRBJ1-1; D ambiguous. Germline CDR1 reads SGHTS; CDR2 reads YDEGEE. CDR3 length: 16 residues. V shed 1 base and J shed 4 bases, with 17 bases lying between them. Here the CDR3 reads CASSLSGNPVATEAFF. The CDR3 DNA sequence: TGTGCCAGCAGCTTGTCAGGTAACCCCGTGGCCACTGAAGCTTTCTTT.

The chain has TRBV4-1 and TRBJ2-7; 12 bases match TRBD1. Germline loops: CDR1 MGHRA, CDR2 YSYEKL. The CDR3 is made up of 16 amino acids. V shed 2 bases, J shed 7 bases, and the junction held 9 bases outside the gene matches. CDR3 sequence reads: CASSQSPGQGAVEQYF. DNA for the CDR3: TGCGCCAGCAGCCAAAGCCCGGGACAGGGGGCAGTGGAGCAGTACTTC.

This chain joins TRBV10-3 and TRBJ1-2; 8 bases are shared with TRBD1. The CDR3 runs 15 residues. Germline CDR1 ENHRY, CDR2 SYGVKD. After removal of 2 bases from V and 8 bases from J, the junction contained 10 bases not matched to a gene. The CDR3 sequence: CAISELGQGGGGYTF. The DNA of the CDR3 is TGTGCCATCAGTGAGCTCGGACAGGGAGGGGGCGGCTACACCTTC.

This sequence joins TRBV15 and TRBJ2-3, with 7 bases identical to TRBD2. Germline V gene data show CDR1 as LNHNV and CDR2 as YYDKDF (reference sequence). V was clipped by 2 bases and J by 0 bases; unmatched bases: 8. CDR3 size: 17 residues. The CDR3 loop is CATSRSLPGLSTDTQYF. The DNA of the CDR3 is TGTGCCACCAGCAGATCCCTGCCGGGACTAAGCACAGATACGCAGTATTTT.

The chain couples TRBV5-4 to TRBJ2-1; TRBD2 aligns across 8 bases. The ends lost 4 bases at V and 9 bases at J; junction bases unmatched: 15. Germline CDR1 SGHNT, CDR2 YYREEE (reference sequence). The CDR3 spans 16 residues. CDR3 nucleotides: TGTGCCAGCAGCCCTGTACGGAGCGGGAGTATGGGTGAGCAGTTCTTC. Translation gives CASSPVRSGSMGEQFF.

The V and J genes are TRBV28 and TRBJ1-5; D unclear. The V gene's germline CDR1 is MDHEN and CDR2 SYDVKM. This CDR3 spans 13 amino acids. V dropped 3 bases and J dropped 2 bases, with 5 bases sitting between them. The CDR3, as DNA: TGTGCCAGCAGTTTCATAGGCAATCAGCCCCAGCATTTT. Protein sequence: CASSFIGNQPQHF.

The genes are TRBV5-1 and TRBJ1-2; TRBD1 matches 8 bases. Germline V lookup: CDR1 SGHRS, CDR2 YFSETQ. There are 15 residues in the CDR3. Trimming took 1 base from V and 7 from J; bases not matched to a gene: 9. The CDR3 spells CASSLYLGQGGGYTF. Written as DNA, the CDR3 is TGCGCCAGCAGCTTGTACCTTGGACAGGGCGGTGGCTACACCTTC.

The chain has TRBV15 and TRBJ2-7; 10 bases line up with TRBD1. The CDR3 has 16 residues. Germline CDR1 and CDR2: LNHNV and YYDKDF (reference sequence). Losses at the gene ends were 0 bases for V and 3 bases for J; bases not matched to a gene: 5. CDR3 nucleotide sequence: TGTGCCACCAGCAGAGAATATGGACAGGGGGGCTACGAGCAGTACTTC. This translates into CATSREYGQGGYEQYF.

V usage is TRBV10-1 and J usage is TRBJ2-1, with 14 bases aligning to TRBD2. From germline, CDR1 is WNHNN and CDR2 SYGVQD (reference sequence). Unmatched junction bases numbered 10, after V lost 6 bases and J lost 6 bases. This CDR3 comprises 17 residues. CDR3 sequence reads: CASRPGTSGSRGNEQFF. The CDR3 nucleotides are TGCGCCAGCAGACCCGGGACTAGCGGGAGTAGAGGCAATGAGCAGTTCTTC.

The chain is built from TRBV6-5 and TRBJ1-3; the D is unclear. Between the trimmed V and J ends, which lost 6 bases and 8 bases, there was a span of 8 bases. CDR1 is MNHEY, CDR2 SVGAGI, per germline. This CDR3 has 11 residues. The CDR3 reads CASSFPDTIYF. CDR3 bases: TGTGCCAGCAGCTTCCCGGACACCATATATTTT.

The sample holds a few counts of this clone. CDR3 coding DNA: TGTGCCAGCAGTGGCCTAGCGGGAGGGCCGGATGAGCAGTTCTTC. This encodes CASSGLAGGPDEQFF. The V gene is TRBV6-4, the J gene TRBJ2-1, with 12 bases lining up with TRBD2. CDR1 and CDR2 from the germline V gene are MRHNA and SNTAGT. V gave up 4 bases and J gave up 8 bases; unmatched junction bases: 6. This CDR3 has 15 residues.

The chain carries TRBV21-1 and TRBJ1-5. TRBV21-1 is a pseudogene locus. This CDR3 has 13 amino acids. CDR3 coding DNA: TGTGCCAGCAGCATTATCCTATATCAGCCCCAGCATTTT. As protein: CASSIILYQPQHF.

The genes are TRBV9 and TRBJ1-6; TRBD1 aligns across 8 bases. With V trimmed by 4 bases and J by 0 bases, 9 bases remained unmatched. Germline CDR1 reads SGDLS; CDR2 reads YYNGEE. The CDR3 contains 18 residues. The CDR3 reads CASSFQTGADSYNSPLHF. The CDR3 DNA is TGTGCCAGCAGCTTCCAGACAGGGGCGGACTCCTATAATTCACCCCTCCACTTT. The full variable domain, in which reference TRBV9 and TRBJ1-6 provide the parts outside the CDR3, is DSGVTQTPKHLITATGQRVTLRCSPRSGDLSVYWYQQSLDQGLQFLIQYYNGEERAKGNILERFSAQQFPDLHSELNLSSLELGDSALYFCASSFQTGADSYNSPLHFGNGTRLTVT.

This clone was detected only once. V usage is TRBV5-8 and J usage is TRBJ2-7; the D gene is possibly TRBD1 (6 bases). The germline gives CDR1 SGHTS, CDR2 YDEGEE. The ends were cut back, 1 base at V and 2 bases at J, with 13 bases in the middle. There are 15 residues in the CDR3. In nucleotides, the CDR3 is TGTGCCAGCAGCTTGACGACAGGAGCCCCCTACGAGCAGTACTTC. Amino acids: CASSLTTGAPYEQYF.

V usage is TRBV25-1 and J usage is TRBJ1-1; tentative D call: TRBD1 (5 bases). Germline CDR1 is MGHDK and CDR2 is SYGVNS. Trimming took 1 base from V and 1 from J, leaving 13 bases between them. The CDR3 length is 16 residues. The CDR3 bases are TGTGCCAGCAGTGAATTTGGCAGGGTGGGGAACACTGAAGCTTTCTTT. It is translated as CASSEFGRVGNTEAFF.

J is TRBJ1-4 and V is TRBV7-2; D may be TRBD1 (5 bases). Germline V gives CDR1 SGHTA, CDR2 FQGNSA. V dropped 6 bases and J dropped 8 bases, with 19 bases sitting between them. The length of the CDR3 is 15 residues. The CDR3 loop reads CASSEVGQADEKLFF. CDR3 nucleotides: TGTGCCAGCAGTGAGGTGGGGCAGGCCGACGAAAAACTGTTTTTT.

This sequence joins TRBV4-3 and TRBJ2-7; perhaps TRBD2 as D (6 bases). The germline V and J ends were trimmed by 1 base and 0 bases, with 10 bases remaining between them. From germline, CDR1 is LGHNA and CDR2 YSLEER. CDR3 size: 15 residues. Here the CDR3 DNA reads TGCGCCAGCAGCCAAGTAGCGGCTAGCTCCTACGAGCAGTACTTC. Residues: CASSQVAASSYEQYF.

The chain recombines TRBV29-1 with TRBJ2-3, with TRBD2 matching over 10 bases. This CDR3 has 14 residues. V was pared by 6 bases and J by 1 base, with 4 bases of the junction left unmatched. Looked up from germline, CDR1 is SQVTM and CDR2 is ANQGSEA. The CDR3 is CSVSGLAGTDTQYF. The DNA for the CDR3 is TGCAGCGTCTCCGGACTAGCGGGCACAGATACGCAGTATTTT.

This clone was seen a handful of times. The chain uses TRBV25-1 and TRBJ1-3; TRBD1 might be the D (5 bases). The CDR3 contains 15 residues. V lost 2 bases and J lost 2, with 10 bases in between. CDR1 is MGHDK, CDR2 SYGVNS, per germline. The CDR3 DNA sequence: TGTGCCAGCAGTGAAGCGGGGGTAGCTGGAAACACCATATATTTT. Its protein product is CASSEAGVAGNTIYF.

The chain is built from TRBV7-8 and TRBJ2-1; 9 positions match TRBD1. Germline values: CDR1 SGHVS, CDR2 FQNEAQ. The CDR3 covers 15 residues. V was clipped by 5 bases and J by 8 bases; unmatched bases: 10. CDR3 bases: TGTGCCAGCAGCACCCCCGGGACAGGGTTCGATGAGCAGTTCTTC. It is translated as CASSTPGTGFDEQFF.

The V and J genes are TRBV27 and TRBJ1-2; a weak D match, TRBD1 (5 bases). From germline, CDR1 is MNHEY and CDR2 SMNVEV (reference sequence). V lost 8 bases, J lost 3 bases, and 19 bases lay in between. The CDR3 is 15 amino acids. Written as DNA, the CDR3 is TGTGCCAGCTGGTTCGGCGGGACGGCTCACTATGGCTACACCTTC. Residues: CASWFGGTAHYGYTF.

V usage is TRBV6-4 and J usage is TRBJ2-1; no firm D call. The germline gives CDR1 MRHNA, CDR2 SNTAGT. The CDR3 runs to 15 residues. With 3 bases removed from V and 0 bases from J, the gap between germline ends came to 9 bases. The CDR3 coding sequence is TGTGCCAGCAGTGAGGAGCTGAGCTCCTACAATGAGCAGTTCTTC. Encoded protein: CASSEELSSYNEQFF.

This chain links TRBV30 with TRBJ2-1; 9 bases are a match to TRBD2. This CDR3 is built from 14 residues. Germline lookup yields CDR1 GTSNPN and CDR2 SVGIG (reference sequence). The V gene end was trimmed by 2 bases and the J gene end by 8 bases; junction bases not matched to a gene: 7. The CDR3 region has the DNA TGTGCCTGGAGTCTAGCCGGGACTAGCTATGAGCAGTTCTTC. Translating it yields CAWSLAGTSYEQFF.

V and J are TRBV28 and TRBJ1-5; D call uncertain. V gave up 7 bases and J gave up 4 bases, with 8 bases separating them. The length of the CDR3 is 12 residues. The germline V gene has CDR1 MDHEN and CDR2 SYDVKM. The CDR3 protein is CASTTRNQPQHF. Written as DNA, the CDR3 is TGTGCCAGCACGACACGGAATCAGCCCCAGCATTTT.